These T cell receptor beta chains were read from a single sample in a study of PD-1 blockade in classical Hodgkin lymphoma. Produced via immunoSEQ multiplex PCR; TCRdb's table is partial and in-frame only. The sample contains under 130,000 clones, around 90% of which appear only once. The sample in question was peripheral blood mononuclear cells (PBMCs), obtained before the fourth cycle of nivolumab. All receptors derive from a human donor with classical Hodgkin lymphoma. CDR3s include the opening cysteine and the closing phenylalanine or tryptophan. D genes are given only for firm matches. Rows give clone size only sometimes, using once, few, many, or a class for an expanded clone.

cdr3_length j_call clone_size d_call v_call cdr3_nt cdr3_aa
15 TRBJ2-7 . . TRBV6-5 TGTGCCAGCCAAGCAACGGACCCTAACTCCTACGAGCAGTACTTC CASQATDPNSYEQYF
12 TRBJ2-7 . . TRBV5-1 TGCGCCAGCAGCTTGATAGAACACGAGCAGTACTTC CASSLIEHEQYF
14 TRBJ1-1 . TRBD1 TRBV5-4 TGTGCCAGCAGCTTGGCAGGGGGACCTGTGGTAGCTTTCTTT CASSLAGGPVVAFF
13 TRBJ2-1 . . TRBV4-2 TGTGCCAGCAGCCAAGAGGATGGGGGTGAGCAGTTCTTC CASSQEDGGEQFF
14 TRBJ1-1 . TRBD1 TRBV18 TGTGCCAGCTCACTCGGGACAGAGAACACTGAAGCTTTCTTT CASSLGTENTEAFF
16 TRBJ2-2 . . TRBV2 TGTGCCAGCAGGGGGAAACTAGAAAGGAACACCGGGGAGCTGTTTTTT CASRGKLERNTGELFF
15 TRBJ2-2 . . TRBV28 TGTGCCAGCAGCGGCGGTACTAGCCCCGTCGGGGAGCTGTTTTTT CASSGGTSPVGELFF
13 TRBJ1-1 . . TRBV29-1 TGCAGCGTTGCTGCCGCGGGGGTCACTGAAGCTTTCTTT CSVAAAGVTEAFF
15 TRBJ2-7 . . TRBV4-3 TGCGCCAGCAGCCCCTCGGAGGGGGCGAGATACGAGCAGTACTTC CASSPSEGARYEQYF
12 TRBJ1-1 . . TRBV2 TGTGCCAGCAGAGAGTTGAACACTGAAGCTTTCTTT CASRELNTEAFF
13 TRBJ1-5 few TRBD1 TRBV19 TGTGCCAGTAGTATACCGGGACAGGGCAACCAGCATTTT CASSIPGQGNQHF
14 TRBJ2-7 . . TRBV12-5 TGTGCTAGTGGTTTGACGACAGCCACCTACGAGCAGTACTTC CASGLTTATYEQYF
17 TRBJ1-4 . TRBD1 TRBV2 TGTGCCAGCAGTCCCCATCCCAACAGGGGATCGGGTGAAAAACTGTTTTTT CASSPHPNRGSGEKLFF
11 TRBJ2-2 . . TRBV30 TGTGCCTGGACAGGGACCGGGGAGCTGTTTTTT CAWTGTGELFF
16 TRBJ2-7 . . TRBV27 TGTGCCAGCAGTATCTCAGGGCTCCCACATCCCGGGGAGCAGTACTTC CASSISGLPHPGEQYF
14 TRBJ2-6 . . TRBV27 TGTGCCAGCAGTTTAGGAGCTGGGGCCAACGTCCTGACTTTC CASSLGAGANVLTF
16 TRBJ2-7 . . TRBV9 TGTGCCAGCAGCGTAGTAGAGGCCTGGCGTTTGTACGAGCAGTACTTC CASSVVEAWRLYEQYF
15 TRBJ2-2 . TRBD2 TRBV5-1 TGCGCCAGCAGCTTGGCCGGGAGGGACACCGGGGAGCTGTTTTTT CASSLAGRDTGELFF
15 TRBJ2-7 . . TRBV23-1 TGCGCCAGCAGTGGCCTAGACGCTCACTCCTACGAGCAGTACTTC CASSGLDAHSYEQYF
15 TRBJ1-1 . . TRBV7-2 TGTGCCAGCAGCCCCCAGGGACAATTGAACACTGAAGCTTTCTTT CASSPQGQLNTEAFF
17 TRBJ2-2 . . TRBV5-1 TGCGCCAGCAGCTTGGCCTGGGTCCAGGGGAGGGCCGGGGAGCTGTTTTTT CASSLAWVQGRAGELFF
16 TRBJ2-2 . . TRBV5-4 TGTGCCAGCAGCGGGCGGGCTAGCGTCGACACCGGGGAGCTGTTTTTT CASSGRASVDTGELFF
16 TRBJ1-6 . TRBD1 TRBV5-1 TGCGCCAGCAGCTTGGCTTCGGGACAGGTAGCTTCACCCCTCCACTTT CASSLASGQVASPLHF
17 TRBJ2-1 . TRBD2 TRBV10-1 TGCGCCAGCAGTGACAGTTTTGTGGCGGGAGGCTGGGATGAGCAGTTCTTC CASSDSFVAGGWDEQFF
16 TRBJ1-1 . TRBD1 TRBV10-3 TGTGCCATCAGTGATCCGGACAGGGGGGTAGAGACTGAAGCTTTCTTT CAISDPDRGVETEAFF
13 TRBJ1-1 . . TRBV2 TGTGCCAGCAGTGGGGAATTGGACACTGAAGCTTTCTTT CASSGELDTEAFF
16 TRBJ1-2 once . TRBV6-5 TGTGCCAGCAGTTCCGCTTCCGGGACACCTAACTATGGCTACACCTTC CASSSASGTPNYGYTF
14 TRBJ2-4 . . TRBV7-9 TGTGCCAGCACCCGAACAGAAGCCAAAAACATTCAGTACTTC CASTRTEAKNIQYF
15 TRBJ2-4 . TRBD2 TRBV30 TGTGCCTGGAGTAGCGTTAGCGGGAGGGATTCCATTCAGTACTTC CAWSSVSGRDSIQYF
13 TRBJ1-1 . . TRBV28 TGTGCATGCGGGCGCTATGGGGACACTGAAGCTTTCTTT CACGRYGDTEAFF
16 TRBJ2-3 once TRBD2 TRBV7-2 TGTGCCAGCAGCTTAGAGGGCGGGAGGCCCCCAGATACGCAGTATTTT CASSLEGGRPPDTQYF